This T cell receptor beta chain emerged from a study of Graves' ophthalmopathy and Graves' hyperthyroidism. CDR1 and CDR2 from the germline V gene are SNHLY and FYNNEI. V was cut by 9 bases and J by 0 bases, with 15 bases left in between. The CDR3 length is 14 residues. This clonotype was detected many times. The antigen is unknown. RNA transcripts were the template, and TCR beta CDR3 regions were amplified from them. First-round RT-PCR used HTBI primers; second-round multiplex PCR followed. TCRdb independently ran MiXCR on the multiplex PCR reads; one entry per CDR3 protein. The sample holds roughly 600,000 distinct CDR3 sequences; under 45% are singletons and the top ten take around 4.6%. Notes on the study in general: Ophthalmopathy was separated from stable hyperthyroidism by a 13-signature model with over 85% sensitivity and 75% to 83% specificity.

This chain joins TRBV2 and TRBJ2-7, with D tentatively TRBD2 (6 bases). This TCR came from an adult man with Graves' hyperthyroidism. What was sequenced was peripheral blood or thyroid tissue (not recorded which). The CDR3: CARYFSGLSYEQYF. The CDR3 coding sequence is TGTGCCAGGTACTTTAGCGGACTCTCCTACGAGCAGTACTTC.